The 12 T cell receptor beta chains below come from one sample, sequenced in a study of blood T cells in healthy people across ages. Primers used in a second PCR of about 6 to 11 cycles were a sample-barcoded 5' primer and a J-beta primer mix. Each CDR3 protein is one row after TCRdb ran MiXCR on the 5' RACE reads. The table has hundreds of thousands of distinct CDR3 sequences, 45% to 70% seen once; the top ten hold about a quarter. The sample was blood. The origin of the receptors is a man aged 40-49 years in good health.

Of note for this clonotype: A much more abundant neighbour one base away suggests this may be a read error. The chain joins TRBV7-9 to TRBJ2-1; D is possibly TRBD1 (7 bases). Trimming took 6 bases from V and 12 from J, leaving 15 bases between them. Per germline, CDR1 SEHNR and CDR2 FQNEAQ (reference sequence). The CDR3 has 12 amino acids. The CDR3 reads CASRPDRRGQFF. DNA of the CDR3: TGTGCCAGCAGACCGGACAGGAGGGGGCAGTTCTTC. Variable domain in full (rest from reference TRBV7-9 and TRBJ2-1): DTGVSQNPRHKITKRGQNVTFRCDPISEHNRLYWYRQTLGQGPEFLTYFQNEAQLEKSRLLSDRFSAERPKGSFSTLEIQRTEQGDSAMYLCASRPDRRGQFFGPGTRLTVL.

The rearrangement links TRBV10-3 to TRBJ2-3; D unresolved. Germline V gene sequence: CDR1 ENHRY, CDR2 SYGVKD. CDR3 length: 14 residues. V was clipped by 8 bases and J by 0 bases, with 12 bases between them. The CDR3 sequence: CAIEASSSTDTQYF. The DNA of the CDR3 is TGTGCCATCGAGGCCTCCTCTAGCACAGATACGCAGTATTTT.

The chain carries TRBV27 and TRBJ2-7; TRBD1 might be the D (6 bases). The CDR3 is 12 amino acids. Trimming took 7 bases from V and 6 from J, leaving 13 bases between them. CDR1 and CDR2 (germline): MNHEY, SMNVEV (reference sequence). The CDR3 DNA sequence: TGTGCCAGCACCACAGGGAGATCCGAGCAGTACTTC. Amino acids: CASTTGRSEQYF.

The V call is TRBV28, the J call TRBJ2-3; 11 bases map to TRBD2. The trim removed 4 bases at V and 3 bases at J, leaving 12 bases unmatched. This CDR3 is 18 amino acids long. CDR1 MDHEN and CDR2 SYDVKM come from the germline V gene. Here the CDR3 reads CASSSYGVAGGRTDTQYF. DNA for the CDR3: TGTGCCAGCAGTTCATATGGAGTAGCGGGGGGGCGGACAGATACGCAGTATTTT. Full variable domain (remainder filled in from reference TRBV28 and TRBJ2-3): DVKVTQSSRYLVKRTGEKVFLECVQDMDHENMFWYRQDPGLGLRLIYFSYDVKMKEKGDIPEGYSVSREKKERFSLILESASTNQTSMYLCASSSYGVAGGRTDTQYFGPGTRLTVL.

Worth noting for this clonotype: Being one base from a much bigger clone, this may be a read error. This chain connects TRBV12-3 or TRBV12-4 to TRBJ1-2; D possibly corresponds to TRBD1 (6 bases). This CDR3 contains 15 residues. CDR3 in DNA: TGTACCAGCAGTTCATACCCGACAGGCGGGCAGGGCTACACCTTC. It translates to CTSSSYPTGGQGYTF.

The chain has TRBV5-6 and TRBJ2-1, with 10 bases fitting TRBD2. This CDR3 has 15 amino acids. Germline CDR1 is SGHDT and CDR2 is YYEEEE. V lost 3 bases, J lost 4 bases, and 4 bases stayed unmatched. The CDR3 loop is CASSWTSGHYNEQFF. DNA for the CDR3: TGTGCCAGCAGCTGGACTAGCGGACATTACAATGAGCAGTTCTTC. The complete variable domain, with remaining parts taken from reference TRBV5-6 and TRBJ2-1, reads DAGVTQSPTHLIKTRGQQVTLRCSPKSGHDTVSWYQQALGQGPQFIFQYYEEEERQRGNFPDRFSGHQFPNYSSELNVNALLLGDSALYLCASSWTSGHYNEQFFGPGTRLTVL.

This sequence joins TRBV2 and TRBJ2-4, with D perhaps matching TRBD1 (6 bases). The V end lost 6 bases, the J end lost 15 bases, and 15 bases lay between the germline ends. This CDR3 has 11 residues. Germline V gene sequence: CDR1 SNHLY, CDR2 FYNNEI. The CDR3 here is CASSGQRMGYF. In nucleotides, the CDR3 is TGTGCCAGCAGCGGACAGCGCATGGGGTACTTC.

The chain employs TRBV9 and TRBJ1-1, with D hard to call. V was shortened by 1 base and J by 0 bases, with 4 bases between the two germline ends. Germline-derived CDR1 and CDR2 are SGDLS and YYNGEE. The CDR3 consists of 13 residues. The CDR3 sequence: CASSVRMNTEAFF. The CDR3 DNA reads TGTGCCAGCAGCGTAAGGATGAACACTGAAGCTTTCTTT.

J is TRBJ2-4 and V is TRBV6-2 or TRBV6-3; 9 bases map to TRBD1. CDR1 and CDR2 from the germline V gene are MNHEY and SVGEGT. J lost 6 bases, V lost 0 bases, and 15 bases had no gene match. CDR3 length equals 19 residues. CDR3 amino acids: CASSYSTGTGISLGNIQYF. The CDR3, as DNA: TGTGCCAGCAGTTACTCGACCGGGACAGGGATTTCTCTGGGAAACATTCAGTACTTC.

The CDR3 DNA is TGTGCCAGCATCTGGACTAGCACAGATACGCAGTATTTT. Protein: CASIWTSTDTQYF. This chain uses TRBV6-1 with TRBJ2-3, with D possibly TRBD2 on 5 matching bases. V lost 7 bases and J 0 bases, leaving 8 bases between the germline ends. CDR1 and CDR2 from the germline V gene are MNHNS and SASEGT. The CDR3 contains 13 residues.

A note on this clonotype: This may stem from a read error, because a much larger clone lies one nucleotide away. The rearrangement links TRBV5-1 to TRBJ2-1; D remains ambiguous. In germline, CDR1 is SGHRS, CDR2 YFSETQ. The CDR3 has 15 residues. V lost 4 bases to trimming and J lost 2 bases, with 13 bases between them. In DNA, the CDR3 is TGCGCCAGCAGCCTTAGTGCCGGCACCTACAATGAGCAGTTCTTC. Its protein product is CASSLSAGTYNEQFF.

This clonotype was detected only a few times. The J gene is TRBJ2-2, the V gene TRBV7-9, with 7 bases aligning to TRBD2. The length of the CDR3 is 17 residues. Germline assignment: CDR1 SEHNR and CDR2 FQNEAQ (reference sequence). Losses at the gene ends were 1 base for V and 4 bases for J; bases not matched to a gene: 9. CDR3: CASSLGLAVAPTGELFF. The CDR3 nucleotides are TGTGCCAGCAGCTTAGGGCTAGCGGTCGCCCCCACCGGGGAGCTGTTTTTT.